The 30 T cell receptor beta chains below were found in one sample sequenced in a study of T cells in localized non-small cell lung cancer. Assay: immunoSEQ multiplex PCR; the TCRdb copy retains only in-frame clones and omits some. Here the sample spans approximately 83,000 clones, around 89% being singletons. The sample in question was peripheral blood, obtained before any cancer treatment. These receptors came from a woman between 35 and 75 years old with stage I squamous cell lung carcinoma.

This clone was seen a single time. The CDR3 region is CASSGQGAGYGYTF. The CDR3 DNA reads as TGTGCCAGCAGTGGACAGGGGGCGGGATATGGCTACACCTTC. The rearrangement joins TRBV2 to TRBJ1-2; the match to TRBD1 covers 10 bases. The CDR3 is 14 residues long. Germline V gives CDR1 SNHLY, CDR2 FYNNEI. Germline trimming cut 4 bases from V and 5 bases from J; bases unmatched to any gene: 4.

The J gene is TRBJ1-2, the V gene TRBV27; D uncertain. The CDR3 has 13 amino acids. Germline V gene data show CDR1 as MNHEY and CDR2 as SMNVEV (reference sequence). The V and J ends lost 3 bases and 4 bases respectively, with 9 bases between them. DNA of the CDR3: TGTGCCAGCAGTTTTCAACGAAGCTATGGCTACACCTTC. As protein: CASSFQRSYGYTF.

The rearrangement joins TRBV7-2 to TRBJ2-7; D is ambiguous. Germline CDR1 is SGHTA and CDR2 is FQGNSA. This CDR3 has 13 amino acids. Trimming stripped 3 bases from V and 1 base from J, with 7 bases between. The chain's CDR3 is CASSLGMSYEQYF. CDR3 coding DNA: TGTGCCAGCAGCTTGGGGATGTCCTACGAGCAGTACTTC.

V is TRBV5-6 and J is TRBJ2-5; 11 bases are a match to TRBD2. V was pared by 4 bases and J by 2 bases, with 4 bases of the junction left unmatched. Germline V gene data show CDR1 as SGHDT and CDR2 as YYEEEE. The CDR3 spans 15 residues. CDR3 coding DNA: TGTGCCAGCAGCCAGTTAGCGGGGGGGCAAGAGACCCAGTACTTC. It is translated as CASSQLAGGQETQYF.

This sequence joins TRBV30 and TRBJ1-1, with TRBD1 as a possible D gene (5 bases). CDR1 and CDR2 from the germline V gene are GTSNPN and SVGIG (reference sequence). Trimming pared 2 bases from V and 3 bases from J, leaving 10 bases between. The CDR3 covers 13 residues. CDR3 nucleotide sequence: TGTGCCTGGAGTATGACAGTTTACACTGAAGCTTTCTTT. Residues: CAWSMTVYTEAFF. Filled out from reference TRBV30 and TRBJ1-1, the complete variable domain reads SQTIHQWPATLVQPVGSPLSLECTVEGTSNPNLYWYRQAAGRGLQLLFYSVGIGQISSEVPQNLSASRPQDRQFILSSKKLLLSDSGFYLCAWSMTVYTEAFFGQGTRLTVV.

The V gene is TRBV18, the J gene TRBJ1-5; TRBD1 agrees at 8 bases. V shed 0 bases and J 2 bases; nucleotides not matched to a gene: 0. Germline loops: CDR1 KGHSH, CDR2 LQKENI. The CDR3 runs 15 residues. The CDR3 loop is CASSPPGQGNQPQHF. In nucleotides, the CDR3 is TGTGCCAGCTCACCACCGGGACAGGGCAATCAGCCCCAGCATTTT.

The V call is TRBV2, the J call TRBJ1-1; 7 positions match TRBD1. The length of the CDR3 is 14 residues. Germline values: CDR1 SNHLY, CDR2 FYNNEI. After removal of 5 bases from V and 1 base from J, the junction contained 4 bases not matched to a gene. This chain's CDR3 is CASSRTGRNTEAFF. The CDR3 nucleotides read TGTGCCAGCAGTCGGACAGGCCGGAACACTGAAGCTTTCTTT.

The V call is TRBV25-1, the J call TRBJ2-5, with 9 bases lining up with TRBD2. Germline values: CDR1 MGHDK, CDR2 SYGVNS. The CDR3 extends over 15 amino acids. V dropped 7 bases and J dropped 0; count of bases not matched to a gene: 6. The CDR3 reads CASTRSGGYQETQYF. In DNA, the CDR3 is TGTGCCAGCACCCGCAGCGGGGGGTACCAAGAGACCCAGTACTTC. The whole variable domain, remainder taken from reference TRBV25-1 and TRBJ2-5, is EADIYQTPRYLVIGTGKKITLECSQTMGHDKMYWYQQDPGMELHLIHYSYGVNSTEKGDLSSESTVSRIRTEHFPLTLESARPSHTSQYLCASTRSGGYQETQYFGPGTRLLVL.

The chain links TRBV14 to TRBJ2-5, with D tentatively TRBD2 (6 bases). Deletions cut 4 bases from V and 6 bases from J, with 18 bases between. Per the germline V gene, CDR1 is SGHDN and CDR2 is FVKESK. The CDR3 length is 15 residues. CDR3 bases: TGTGCCAGCAGCCCGCCCGGAGGGAGTATGAAGACCCAGTACTTC. Its translation: CASSPPGGSMKTQYF. Based on the CDR3 plus reference TRBV14 and TRBJ2-5, the full variable domain is EAGVTQFPSHSVIEKGQTVTLRCDPISGHDNLYWYRRVMGKEIKFLLHFVKESKQDESGMPNNRFLAERTGGTYSTLKVQPAELEDSGVYFCASSPPGGSMKTQYFGPGTRLLVL.

V and J are TRBV6-6 and TRBJ1-1, with D maybe TRBD1 (6 bases). V was trimmed by 2 bases and J by 0 bases, leaving 7 bases between them. Looked up from germline, CDR1 is MNHNY and CDR2 is SVGAGI (reference sequence). The CDR3 extends over 14 amino acids. The CDR3 sequence is CASSYDRMNTEAFF. CDR3 DNA sequence: TGTGCCAGCAGTTACGACAGGATGAACACTGAAGCTTTCTTT.

The genes are TRBV6-7 and TRBJ1-5; D remains unclear. TRBV6-7 counts as an open reading frame of uncertain function. V was cut by 2 bases and J by 2 bases, with 16 bases left in between. The CDR3 is 17 residues long. The CDR3 nucleotides read TGTGCCAGCAGTTACCCACTGCCCACGGGAGGCAATCAGCCCCAGCATTTT. The encoded protein is CASSYPLPTGGNQPQHF.

The V and J genes are TRBV19 and TRBJ1-2; 9 bases are shared with TRBD1. The ends lost 11 bases at V and 2 bases at J; junction bases unmatched: 0. The CDR3 sequence is 11 residues long. The germline V gene has CDR1 LNHDA and CDR2 SQIVND (reference sequence). The CDR3, as DNA: TGTGCCGGACAGGGGAACTATGGCTACACCTTC. It encodes CAGQGNYGYTF.

V usage is TRBV9 and J usage is TRBJ1-2; 8 nucleotides align to TRBD1. Germline CDR1 is SGDLS and CDR2 is YYNGEE. V lost 1 base to trimming and J lost 4 bases; unmatched junction nucleotides: 6. The CDR3 covers 15 residues. The CDR3 DNA sequence: TGTGCCAGCAGCGTACAGGCAGGGGGCACCTATGGCTACACCTTC. Its translation: CASSVQAGGTYGYTF.

The chain combines TRBV2 with TRBJ1-6; D not certain. The CDR3 has 13 residues. Germline V CDR1 and CDR2: SNHLY, FYNNEI. V was cut by 5 bases and J by 7 bases, with 9 bases left in between. The CDR3 loop reads CASSRNLNSPLHF. Here the CDR3 DNA reads TGTGCCAGCAGTCGTAACCTAAATTCACCCCTCCACTTT.

This chain uses TRBV2 with TRBJ1-2, with 8 nucleotides matching TRBD1. Germline assignment: CDR1 SNHLY and CDR2 FYNNEI. The CDR3 is 16 residues long. J was trimmed by 3 bases and V by 6 bases; bases with no gene match: 12. Here the CDR3 reads CASRAQEGQGDYGYTF. The DNA of the CDR3 is TGTGCCAGCAGGGCTCAGGAAGGACAGGGTGACTATGGCTACACCTTC.

The chain couples TRBV27 to TRBJ2-3, with TRBD2 identical over 10 bases. Trimming cost V 5 bases and J 8 bases; bases outside gene matches: 16. In germline, CDR1 is MNHEY, CDR2 SMNVEV (reference sequence). The CDR3 extends over 17 amino acids. The CDR3 DNA sequence: TGTGCCAGCAGTAGTCGGCCGAGCGGGGGGGCCCTACTTACGCAGTATTTT. It yields the protein CASSSRPSGGALLTQYF.

The chain carries TRBV2 and TRBJ2-7; D might be TRBD1 (5 bases). Germline V lookup: CDR1 SNHLY, CDR2 FYNNEI. CDR3 size: 13 residues. V was cut by 4 bases and J by 4 bases, with 11 bases left in between. The CDR3 bases are TGTGCCAGCAGTGTGAGCAGGGCATACGAGCAGTACTTC. Translating it yields CASSVSRAYEQYF.

This chain links TRBV19 with TRBJ2-1, with D possibly being TRBD2 (6 bases). The germline gives CDR1 LNHDA, CDR2 SQIVND (reference sequence). V dropped 5 bases and J dropped 4 bases, with 12 bases sitting between them. CDR3 length equals 14 residues. Here the CDR3 DNA reads TGTGCCAGTAGTGGCCGCGGGATGTACAATGAGCAGTTCTTC. Amino acids: CASSGRGMYNEQFF.

The CDR3 region has the DNA TGTGCCAGTAGTATACTAGGGCTAACAGCGAACACTGAAGCTTTCTTT. This translates into CASSILGLTANTEAFF. The chain employs TRBV19 and TRBJ1-1; no clear D gene. Germline V gene lookup returns CDR1 LNHDA and CDR2 SQIVND (reference sequence). V was cut by 2 bases and J by 1 base, with 14 bases left in between. This CDR3 region has 16 residues.

V is TRBV4-2 and J is TRBJ2-5; TRBD2 matches at 9 bases. The V gene's germline CDR1 is LGHNA and CDR2 YNFKEQ. The CDR3 runs 15 residues. V lost 5 bases and J lost 1; bases outside the gene matches: 5. Here the CDR3 reads CASSLGLAIQETQYF. In nucleotides, the CDR3 is TGTGCCAGCAGCTTAGGACTAGCGATCCAAGAGACCCAGTACTTC.

V is TRBV5-1 and J is TRBJ1-1; D ambiguous. This CDR3 has 13 residues. Germline V CDR1 and CDR2: SGHRS, YFSETQ. V was pared by 0 bases and J by 1 base, with 4 bases between. DNA of the CDR3: TGCGCCAGCAGCTTGGAAGAGAACACTGAAGCTTTCTTT. This encodes CASSLEENTEAFF.

This clone occurred once. The sample holds other DNA sequences that translate to the same CDR3. DNA of the CDR3: TGCGCCAGCAGCTTGGACGGCTTGAACACTGAAGCTTTCTTT. This encodes CASSLDGLNTEAFF. The chain employs TRBV5-1 and TRBJ1-1; D remains unclear. The germline V and J ends were trimmed by 0 bases and 0 bases, with 6 bases remaining between them. Germline V gene sequence: CDR1 SGHRS, CDR2 YFSETQ. The CDR3 is 14 amino acids.

The V gene is TRBV9, the J gene TRBJ1-3; the D is unclear. V was cut by 3 bases and J by 1 base, with 5 bases left in between. Germline CDR1 reads SGDLS; CDR2 reads YYNGEE. The CDR3 consists of 13 residues. CDR3: CASSEGSGNTIYF. CDR3 DNA: TGTGCCAGCAGCGAGGGTTCTGGAAACACCATATATTTT.

The CDR3 here is CASRDTYNSPLHF. The CDR3 nucleotides are TGTGCCAGCAGGGACACATATAATTCACCCCTCCACTTT. The chain couples TRBV2 to TRBJ1-6, with D possibly TRBD1 on 5 matching bases. CDR1 and CDR2 (germline): SNHLY, FYNNEI. There are 13 residues in the CDR3. V lost 6 bases and J lost 4, with 7 bases in between.

This chain links TRBV2 with TRBJ1-4; TRBD1 matches 9 bases. This CDR3 comprises 14 residues. The junction had 2 bases not matched to a gene; V was cut back by 5 bases and J by 4 bases. Germline V gives CDR1 SNHLY, CDR2 FYNNEI. CDR3 nucleotides: TGTGCCAGCAGTTCGGACAGGGGTAATGAAAAACTGTTTTTT. Protein sequence: CASSSDRGNEKLFF.

The chain has TRBV7-8 and TRBJ2-5, with D unclear. This CDR3 has 13 amino acids. Deletions cut 1 base from V and 5 bases from J, with 8 bases between. Germline CDR1 reads SGHVS; CDR2 reads FQNEAQ. DNA of the CDR3: TGTGCCAGCAGCTTAGTCCGAAGGGAGACCCAGTACTTC. Amino acid sequence: CASSLVRRETQYF.

This chain links TRBV7-3 with TRBJ1-1; D ambiguous. Germline loops: CDR1 SGHTA, CDR2 FQGTGA. The CDR3 length is 13 residues. Trimming removed 2 bases at V and 0 bases at J, with 4 bases between. The chain's CDR3 is CASSLVLNTEAFF. In DNA, the CDR3 is TGTGCCAGCAGCTTAGTCCTGAACACTGAAGCTTTCTTT.

This clone was counted a single time. The rearrangement uses TRBV6-4 and TRBJ1-6; D possibly corresponds to TRBD1 (6 bases). Looked up from germline, CDR1 is MRHNA and CDR2 is SNTAGT. V was pared by 3 bases and J by 8 bases, with 8 bases between. The CDR3 runs 13 residues. The CDR3 nucleotides are TGTGCCAGCAGTGAAAACAGGGATTCACCCCTCCACTTT. Amino acids: CASSENRDSPLHF.

The chain joins TRBV6-5 to TRBJ2-7, with TRBD1 matching over 8 bases. The CDR3 spans 13 residues. CDR1 MNHEY and CDR2 SVGAGI come from the germline V gene. The V segment lost 0 bases and the J segment 8 bases; nucleotides outside the gene matches: 3. CDR3 loop: CASSYSTGAQQYF. The CDR3 region has the DNA TGTGCCAGCAGTTACTCGACAGGGGCCCAGCAGTACTTC.

The chain couples TRBV5-1 to TRBJ2-3; D remains ambiguous. This CDR3 region has 14 residues. The ends were cut back, 2 bases at V and 0 bases at J, with 7 bases in the middle. The V gene's germline CDR1 is SGHRS and CDR2 YFSETQ. This CDR3 reads CASSFGWSTDTQYF. CDR3 sequence (DNA): TGCGCCAGCAGCTTTGGATGGAGCACAGATACGCAGTATTTT.